Presented here are 21 T cell receptor beta chains from one specimen sequenced in a study of T cell clonality in common variable immunodeficiency. Measured with immunoSEQ multiplex PCR; TCRdb has only the in-frame clones, and not every one. The sample has about 28,000 clones, none seen only once; the top ten hold about 13%. Sequenced: peripheral blood mononuclear cells. The receptor set was obtained from a person between 18 and 70 years old in good health.

This clone was seen repeatedly, ten times or more. The CDR3 end falls 3 residues outside the read, so it is completed with the germline J gene. The chain combines TRBV30 with TRBJ2-1, with TRBD2 identical over 7 bases. Per germline, CDR1 GTSNPN and CDR2 SVGIG (reference sequence). The length of the CDR3 is 15 residues. After removal of 4 bases from V and 4 bases from J, the junction contained 10 bases not matched to a gene. The CDR3 bases that were read are TGTGCCTGGACCCGTAGCGGGCGTCTATACAATGAG. It codes for CAWTRSGRLYNE. The full CDR3 sequence reads CAWTRSGRLYNEQFF.

This clone was counted many times. The read ends 3 residues before the CDR3 terminus; that terminus is restored from the germline J gene. The J gene is TRBJ2-1, the V gene TRBV6-1; D might be TRBD1 or TRBD2, each matching 5 bases. Germline V gives CDR1 MNHNS, CDR2 SASEGT. Deletions cut 5 bases from V and 5 bases from J, with 19 bases between. The CDR3 is made up of 16 amino acids. CDR3 DNA (partial): TGTGCCAGCAGTCAAGGGACCAGGGTGGGGCACAATGAG. Translated, it gives CASSQGTRVGHNE. The complete CDR3 sequence is CASSQGTRVGHNEQFF.

For this clone: The read ends 3 residues early relative to the CDR3; the germline J gene fills the gap. The rearrangement uses TRBV6-9 and TRBJ1-2; possible D gene TRBD1, 6 bases. The CDR3 loop spans 17 amino acids. The germline V and J ends were trimmed by 2 bases and 2 bases, with 18 bases remaining between them. In germline, CDR1 is MNHGY, CDR2 SVAAGI. The DNA read from the CDR3 is TGTGCCAGCAGTTATCCCCTAGACAGGCATACAAACTATGGC. Its translation: CASSYPLDRHTNYG. The full CDR3 sequence reads CASSYPLDRHTNYGYTF.

This clone was detected ten times or more. The read ends 3 residues early relative to the CDR3; the germline J gene fills the gap. This sequence joins TRBV9 and TRBJ2-3; 8 bases line up with TRBD1. This CDR3 is 17 amino acids long. Trimming at V came to 0 bases and at J to 5 bases, leaving 11 bases not matched to a gene. Germline V gene lookup returns CDR1 SGDLS and CDR2 YYNGEE. The CDR3 bases that were read are TGTGCCAGCAGCGTAGCTGGGGGACAGGTGGGCTTAGATACG. The encoded protein is CASSVAGGQVGLDT. The whole CDR3 sequence reads CASSVAGGQVGLDTQYF.

CDR3 DNA (partial): TGTGCCAGTAGTATCGGGCGGGCCGAG. Amino acid sequence: CASSIGRAE. The entire CDR3 is CASSIGRAEQYF. The genes are TRBV19 and TRBJ2-7; possible D gene TRBD2, 5 bases. The read ends 3 residues early relative to the CDR3; the germline J gene fills the gap. The germline V gene encodes CDR1 LNHDA and CDR2 SQIVND (reference sequence). The CDR3 is made up of 12 amino acids. V dropped 3 bases and J dropped 6 bases, with 9 bases sitting between them.

In its sample, this clone was seen many times. Read sequence stops 3 residues before the CDR3 end, and the germline J gene provides the missing end. The chain carries TRBV7-3 and TRBJ1-5, with no clear D. The CDR3 sequence is 14 residues long. Trimming cost V 5 bases and J 1 base, with 9 bases left between them. The germline V gene has CDR1 SGHTA and CDR2 FQGTGA. The sequenced part of the CDR3 DNA is TGTGCCAGCAGCCCCCAAGGGAGCAATCAGCCC. Amino acids: CASSPQGSNQP. The whole CDR3 sequence is CASSPQGSNQPQHF.

This clone was detected many times. The CDR3 end lies 3 residues beyond the end of the read and is filled in from the germline J gene. Other DNA sequences in this sample translate to the same CDR3. V gene TRBV6-1 combines with J gene TRBJ1-3, with D perhaps TRBD1 (5 bases). Per the germline V gene, CDR1 is MNHNS and CDR2 is SASEGT. This CDR3 has 15 amino acids. V was trimmed by 2 bases and J by 4 bases, leaving 12 bases between them. The CDR3 is CASSEFKGKGNTIYF. The part of the CDR3 DNA that was read is TGTGCCAGCAGTGAATTCAAGGGGAAAGGAAACACC.

This clone was counted a few times. A much larger clone lies one base from this, so it may be a read error. The CDR3 goes on 3 residues after the read ends, and that part is filled in from the germline J gene. The chain recombines TRBV7-9 with TRBJ1-2; possible D gene TRBD1, 6 bases. From germline, CDR1 is SEHNR and CDR2 FQNEAQ (reference sequence). The CDR3 is 14 amino acids. CDR3 loop: CAGSWGQPNYGYTF. CDR3 bases read: TGTGCCGGCAGCTGGGGACAACCTAACTATGGC.

This clone occurred many times. From the germline J gene comes the end of the CDR3, since the read stops 3 residues before it. V is TRBV20-1 and J is TRBJ2-7; 8 bases are shared with TRBD2. Germline CDR1 reads DFQATT; CDR2 reads SNEGSKA (reference sequence). V was pared by 1 base and J by 3 bases, with 5 bases of the junction left unmatched. CDR3 length equals 14 residues. The sequenced CDR3 bases are TGCAGTGCTAGAGGGGTAGCGGGAATCTACGAG. Protein sequence: CSARGVAGIYE. Given in full, the CDR3 is CSARGVAGIYEQYF.

On this clone itself: At one of its ends the junction is not consistent with the germline gene, which may arise from a read error. The DNA ends 3 residues before the CDR3 does, and the rest of the CDR3 is filled in from the germline J gene. This same CDR3 is encoded by further DNA sequences in the sample. The chain links TRBV20-1 to TRBJ1-3; 7 bases align to TRBD1. The CDR3 is 15 amino acids. Germline CDR1 DFQATT, CDR2 SNEGSKA (reference sequence). The CDR3 region is CSAPRPGQSGNTIYF. The sequenced CDR3 bases are TGCAGTGCTCCGCGACCGGGACAGTCTGGAAACACG.

This clone was seen at least ten times. CDR3 bases read: TGCAGCGTTGATCACAGGCTACATGAA. This encodes CSVDHRLHE. From start to end, the CDR3 is CSVDHRLHEAFF. The rearrangement links TRBV29-1 to TRBJ1-1; perhaps TRBD1 as D (5 bases). The missing CDR3 end, 3 residues past where the read stops, is filled in from the germline J gene. The CDR3 has 12 residues. V lost 3 bases to trimming and J lost 7 bases, with 12 bases between them. CDR1 SQVTM and CDR2 ANQGSEA come from the germline V gene. Using reference TRBV29-1 and TRBJ1-1 for the parts outside the CDR3, the full variable domain is SAVISQKPSRDICQRGTSLTIQCQVDSQVTMMFWYRQQPGQSLTLIATANQGSEATYESGFVIDKFPISRPNLTFSTLTVSNMSPEDSSIYLCSVDHRLHEAFFGQGTRLTVV.

This clone was seen at least ten times. The CDR3 end is not reached by the read, which stops 3 residues before it; the germline J gene fills it in. The chain has TRBV24-1 and TRBJ2-7; 9 bases line up with TRBD1. CDR3 length: 16 amino acids. V dropped 2 bases and J dropped 2; count of bases not matched to a gene: 6. The germline gives CDR1 KGHDR, CDR2 SFDVKD. CDR3 in amino acids: CATSDSRDRAPYEQYF. CDR3 DNA, as far as it was read: TGTGCCACCAGTGATTCACGGGACAGGGCCCCCTACGAG.

Many counts were recorded for this clone. The read gets to within 3 residues of the CDR3 end, and the germline J gene fills in the rest. The chain combines TRBV4-2 with TRBJ2-1; 9 bases are a match to TRBD2. After removal of 0 bases from V and 9 bases from J, the junction contained 6 bases not matched to a gene. The CDR3 loop spans 15 amino acids. From germline, CDR1 is LGHNA and CDR2 YNFKEQ. CDR3 sequence reads: CASSQEAGGSSEQFF. CDR3 DNA, as far as it was read: TGTGCCAGCAGCCAAGAGGCGGGGGGGTCGAGTGAG.

This clone was recorded a few times. The CDR3 goes on 3 residues after the read ends, and that part is filled in from the germline J gene. V usage is TRBV2 and J usage is TRBJ1-2; D is possibly TRBD1 (5 bases). Germline CDR1 and CDR2: SNHLY and FYNNEI. V was trimmed by 8 bases and J by 4 bases, leaving 20 bases between them. The CDR3 length is 15 residues. The covered CDR3 bases are TGTGCCAGCTCCCAGGGAAGGTCAACTGGCTATGGC. Its translation is CASSQGRSTGYG. The full CDR3 protein reads CASSQGRSTGYGYTF.

In this sample, this clone turned up many times. The read terminates 3 residues before the CDR3 end, so the remaining end is supplied by the germline J gene. The chain employs TRBV7-6 and TRBJ1-1; TRBD1 matches at 7 bases. The CDR3 is 18 residues long. Trimming at V came to 0 bases and at J to 4 bases, leaving 14 bases not matched to a gene. Germline V gives CDR1 SGHVS, CDR2 FNYEAQ. The CDR3 sequence: CASSLARPGQKVGTEAFF. The CDR3 bases that were read are TGTGCCAGCAGCTTAGCGAGACCGGGACAGAAAGTTGGCACTGAA.

This clone was recorded many times. With the read ending 3 residues before the CDR3 end, the germline J gene is used to fill in that end. This chain connects TRBV20-1 to TRBJ2-5; TRBD2 might be the D (5 bases). Germline V gene lookup returns CDR1 DFQATT and CDR2 SNEGSKA (reference sequence). The CDR3 has 13 residues. V shed 2 bases and J shed 1 base, with 8 bases lying between them. The CDR3 is CSARMRVQETQYF. The CDR3 bases that were read are TGCAGTGCTAGAATGCGGGTCCAAGAGACC.

This clone was observed at least ten times. Incomplete CDR3 DNA: TGTGCCAGCAGCTTAGGGGGACAGGGATTTGGAAACACC. Encoded protein: CASSLGGQGFGNT. The whole CDR3 sequence reads CASSLGGQGFGNTIYF. The chain has TRBV7-8 and TRBJ1-3; TRBD1 matches at 9 bases. Coverage ceases 3 residues before the CDR3 finishes, and the germline J gene fills in the end. Trimming at V came to 1 base and at J to 3 bases, leaving 4 bases not matched to a gene. This CDR3 contains 16 residues. From germline, CDR1 is SGHVS and CDR2 FQNEAQ.

Worth noting for this clone: The read gets to within 3 residues of the CDR3 end, and the germline J gene fills in the rest. This chain joins TRBV7-3 and TRBJ2-1; 8 nucleotides match TRBD2. Losses at the gene ends were 0 bases for V and 8 bases for J; bases not matched to a gene: 15. Germline values: CDR1 SGHTA, CDR2 FQGTGA. The CDR3 length is 18 residues. Incomplete CDR3 DNA: TGTGCCAGCAGCTTAACAATTTTGGCCGGGACTAGAAGTGATGAG. It yields the protein CASSLTILAGTRSDE. The full-length CDR3 reads as CASSLTILAGTRSDEQFF.

This clone was observed at least ten times. The DNA ends 3 residues before the CDR3 does, and the rest of the CDR3 is filled in from the germline J gene. The chain links TRBV19 to TRBJ1-1; D may be TRBD1 (5 bases). Looked up from germline, CDR1 is LNHDA and CDR2 is SQIVND (reference sequence). The V end lost 5 bases, the J end lost 1 base, and 8 bases lay between the germline ends. The CDR3 consists of 13 residues. CDR3 DNA, as far as it was read: TGTGCCAGTAGTCTTACAGGGAACACTGAA. Its translation: CASSLTGNTE. The whole CDR3 reads CASSLTGNTEAFF.

This clone was counted at least ten times. Read sequence stops 3 residues before the CDR3 end, and the germline J gene provides the missing end. The rearrangement uses TRBV19 and TRBJ2-5, with 8 bases matching TRBD1. Germline CDR1 is LNHDA and CDR2 is SQIVND (reference sequence). The V and J ends lost 4 bases and 5 bases, in that order; junction bases with no gene match: 6. The CDR3 totals 14 residues. This CDR3 reads CASSTQGAGETQYF. The sequenced part of the CDR3 DNA is TGTGCCAGTAGTACCCAGGGGGCGGGGGAGACC.

This clone was detected ten times or more. The read finishes 3 residues shy of the CDR3 end, and the germline J gene is used to complete it. The chain couples TRBV10-3 to TRBJ2-2; 10 nucleotides agree with TRBD2. CDR3 length: 18 residues. The germline CDR1 and CDR2 sequences are ENHRY and SYGVKD. Trimming took 7 bases from V and 5 from J; bases not matched to a gene: 16. CDR3: CAITTTRQLAGLTGELFF. Incomplete CDR3 DNA: TGTGCCATCACCACGACCCGGCAACTAGCGGGGTTAACCGGGGAG.